This T cell receptor (beta chain) was sequenced in a study of T cell responses to AZD1222 COVID-19 vaccine. Study conclusions and caveats: In a largely white British group with more females than males, clonal diversity was possibly underestimated.

The method was immunoSEQ multiplex PCR; TCRdb's version includes in-frame clones alone and lacks a portion of them. The profile shows about 100,000 clones, around 87% of them singletons. Note on this clone: Its cognate antigen is unknown.

Germline CDR1 and CDR2: SGHTA and FQGNSA. V dropped 0 bases and J dropped 8 bases, with 15 bases sitting between them. There are 15 residues in the CDR3. The chain is built from TRBV7-2 and TRBJ2-3, with D maybe TRBD2 (6 bases). The clonotype originates from an adult in good health. The sequences come from peripheral blood, collected on day 0 of MenACWY control vaccination. The chain's CDR3 is CASSLAGGPHFTQYF. CDR3 DNA: TGTGCCAGCAGCTTAGCGGGGGGTCCCCACTTTACGCAGTATTTT.